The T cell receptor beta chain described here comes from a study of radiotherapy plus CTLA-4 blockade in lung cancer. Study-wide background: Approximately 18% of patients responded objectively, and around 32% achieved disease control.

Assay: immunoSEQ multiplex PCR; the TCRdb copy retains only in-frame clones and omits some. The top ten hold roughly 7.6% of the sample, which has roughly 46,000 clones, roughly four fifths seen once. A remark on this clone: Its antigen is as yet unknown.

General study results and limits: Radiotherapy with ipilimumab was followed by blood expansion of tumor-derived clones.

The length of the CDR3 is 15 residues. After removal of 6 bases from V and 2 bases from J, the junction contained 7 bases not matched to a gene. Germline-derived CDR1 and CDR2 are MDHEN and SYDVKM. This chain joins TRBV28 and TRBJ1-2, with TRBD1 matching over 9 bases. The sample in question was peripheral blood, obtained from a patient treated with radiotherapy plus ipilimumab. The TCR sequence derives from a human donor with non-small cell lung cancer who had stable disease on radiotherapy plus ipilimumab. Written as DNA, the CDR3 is TGTGCCAGCAGAACAGGACAGGGGACGAACTATGGCTACACCTTC. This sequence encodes CASRTGQGTNYGYTF.